This is a list of T cell receptor beta chains from one sample in a study of blood T cell repertoires in COVID-19. Measured with immunoSEQ multiplex PCR; TCRdb has only the in-frame clones, and not every one. The sample lists 150,000 to 180,000 clones; roughly 80% were seen once. The sample was peripheral blood. All receptors derive from a woman aged 60-75 years with COVID-19, enrolled during active disease. Each CDR3 is given with its conserved first and last residue. D genes are given only for firm matches. Clone size is shown for a subset of rows, as once, few, many or a class of expanded clone.

size	J	V	D	DNA	CDR3
.	TRBJ1-1	TRBV6-5	TRBD1	TGTGCCAGCAGACCGCGGGACAGGGGTTCTCGAGCTTTCTTT	CASRPRDRGSRAFF
.	TRBJ2-2	TRBV5-1	TRBD2	TGCGCCAGCAGCTTGACTAGCGGACCGGAGCTGTTTTTT	CASSLTSGPELFF
once	TRBJ2-1	TRBV7-3	.	TGTGCCAGCAGCTTTCTCCACAGGGCCGGCAATGAGCAGTTCTTC	CASSFLHRAGNEQFF
.	TRBJ2-3	TRBV6-1	TRBD2	TGTGCCAGCAGTGCCGGAGCGGGAGTACGGGCAGATACGCAGTATTTT	CASSAGAGVRADTQYF
.	TRBJ1-5	TRBV7-2	.	TGTGCCAGCAGCCCCCACAGGGCGCCTAATCAGCCCCAGCATTTT	CASSPHRAPNQPQHF
.	TRBJ1-2	TRBV5-1	TRBD1	TGCGCCAGCAGCTTAGGGACAGGTAGCTATGGCTACACCTTC	CASSLGTGSYGYTF
once	TRBJ2-1	TRBV4-1	TRBD1	TGCGCCAGCAGCCAAGACCAGGGGGCCATTTACAATGAGCAGTTCTTC	CASSQDQGAIYNEQFF
.	TRBJ2-4	TRBV27	.	TGTGCCAGCAGTCCCGAACTAGCCAAAAACATTCAGTACTTC	CASSPELAKNIQYF
.	TRBJ1-6	TRBV19	.	TGTGCCAGTAGTGGGCGGGTGGGTAATTCACCCCTCCACTTT	CASSGRVGNSPLHF
.	TRBJ1-6	TRBV10-2	TRBD1	TGCGCCAGCGCCGGGACAGATAATTCACCCCTCCACTTT	CASAGTDNSPLHF
.	TRBJ2-7	TRBV6-1	TRBD1	TGTGCCAGCAGTGAAGCAGGGACAGCCATCTCGTACGAGCAGTACTTC	CASSEAGTAISYEQYF
.	TRBJ1-1	TRBV18	.	TGTGCCAGCTCACCACCAGGAGTGAACACTGAAGCTTTCTTT	CASSPPGVNTEAFF
few	TRBJ1-2	TRBV12-3/TRBV12-4	.	TGTGCCAGCAGTTTAAAGGTCCGGACAATTACCTTC	CASSLKVRTITF
.	TRBJ1-6	TRBV3-1/TRBV3-2	.	TGTGCCAGCAGCCACCGGGCCTATAATTCACCCCTCCACTTT	CASSHRAYNSPLHF
once	TRBJ2-5	TRBV6-5	TRBD2	TGTGCCAGCAGACTAGCGGGGGTGGGGGAGACCCAGTACTTC	CASRLAGVGETQYF
once	TRBJ1-6	TRBV3-1/TRBV3-2	.	TGTGCCAGCAGCCAAGGATCAGGGTTGGGTAATTCACCCCTCCACTTT	CASSQGSGLGNSPLHF
.	TRBJ2-1	TRBV6-5	.	TGTGCCAGCACTAACCCCGGACTCGAAGGTGAGCAGTTCTTC	CASTNPGLEGEQFF
.	TRBJ1-3	TRBV7-6	.	TGTGCCAGCAGCTTATCCGGGGGGCTTGCTGGAAACACCATATATTTT	CASSLSGGLAGNTIYF
.	TRBJ1-5	TRBV12-3/TRBV12-4	TRBD1	TGTGCCAGCAGATTAACAGGGGCCGGCCTCCAGCATTTT	CASRLTGAGLQHF
.	TRBJ1-4	TRBV11-2	.	TGTGCCAGCAGCTACCAACGGGAAAAACTGTTTTTT	CASSYQREKLFF
.	TRBJ2-2	TRBV29-1	.	TGCAGCGGCCTTACTAGTTACACCGGGGAGCTGTTTTTT	CSGLTSYTGELFF
.	TRBJ2-3	TRBV29-1	TRBD2	TGCAGCGTAAGCGGGGGGACAGATACGCAGTATTTT	CSVSGGTDTQYF
.	TRBJ2-3	TRBV9	.	TGTGCCAGCAGCGTAGCTACAGGGACCACAGATACGCAGTATTTT	CASSVATGTTDTQYF
.	TRBJ2-3	TRBV7-9	TRBD1	TGTGCCAGCAGCTCGCGGACAGGGGGGACAGATACGCAGTATTTT	CASSSRTGGTDTQYF
.	TRBJ1-5	TRBV7-2	.	TGTGCCAGCAGCTTAAGGCGGATGCAGCCCCAGCATTTT	CASSLRRMQPQHF
few	TRBJ1-1	TRBV5-5	TRBD1	TGTGCCAGCAGCGGGGCAGGGGGCGCATCTGAAGCTTTCTTT	CASSGAGGASEAFF
.	TRBJ1-4	TRBV18	TRBD1	TGTGCCAGCTCACCTGGACAGGCCTCAACTAATGAAAAACTGTTTTTT	CASSPGQASTNEKLFF
.	TRBJ1-5	TRBV27	.	TGTGCCAGCAGTTTATTTGGCAGGGATAGCAATCAGCCCCAGCATTTT	CASSLFGRDSNQPQHF
.	TRBJ2-3	TRBV6-1	.	TGTGCCAGCAGTGAAGGTCCGGTTACGCAGTATTTT	CASSEGPVTQYF
.	TRBJ2-1	TRBV5-1	TRBD2	TGCGCCAGCAGCTCCCTGGGGGTGCGGAGCGGGGGACTCTACCCAAATGAGCAGTTCTTC	CASSSLGVRSGGLYPNEQFF
.	TRBJ2-3	TRBV10-3	TRBD2	TGTGCCATCAACCGAATAGCGGGTAGCACAGATACGCAGTATTTT	CAINRIAGSTDTQYF
.	TRBJ1-1	TRBV6-2/TRBV6-3	.	TGTGCCAGCAGTTCACAGGGAATCACTGAAGCTTTCTTT	CASSSQGITEAFF
once	TRBJ2-2	TRBV7-9	TRBD1	TGTGCCAGCAGCCCCGGACAGGTCGGGGAGCTGTTTTTT	CASSPGQVGELFF
.	TRBJ2-3	TRBV6-5	TRBD2	TGTGCCAGCACTGTCGGGCGGGGGACAGATACGCAGTATTTT	CASTVGRGTDTQYF
.	TRBJ2-5	TRBV15	.	TGTGCCACCAGCAGAGGAACCCACGGGGAGACCCAGTACTTC	CATSRGTHGETQYF
.	TRBJ2-1	TRBV19	.	TGTGCCAGTAGTATAAGTAGGAGACGGACACGGGAGAACAATGAGCAGTTCTTC	CASSISRRRTRENNEQFF
.	TRBJ2-7	TRBV7-8	.	TGTGCCAGCAGCAAGAGGGCAACTTCCTACGAGCAGTACTTC	CASSKRATSYEQYF